These 17 T cell receptor beta chains share one sample of origin, sequenced in a study of blood T cell repertoires in COVID-19. The data were produced by immunoSEQ multiplex PCR, yet TCRdb's version contains in-frame clones alone and is incomplete. The data contain roughly 120,000 clones, over 65% of them seen just once; the ten biggest clones take up roughly 8.1%. The source material was peripheral blood. These receptors were taken from a woman in her forties with acute or convalescent COVID-19.

The chain links TRBV3-1 (or the pseudogene TRBV3-2) to TRBJ1-2, with D hard to call. The CDR3 totals 12 residues. The V gene lost 2 bases and the J gene lost 7 bases, with 8 bases spanning the gap. Per germline, CDR1 LGHDT and CDR2 YNNKEL (reference sequence). CDR3 amino acids: CASSQSVGGYTF. CDR3 nucleotide sequence: TGTGCCAGCAGCCAATCGGTCGGTGGCTACACCTTC.

In its sample, this clone was seen once. The chain joins TRBV10-1 to TRBJ1-1; 12 nucleotides line up with TRBD1. This CDR3 has 13 residues. Germline CDR1 WNHNN, CDR2 SYGVQD (reference sequence). J lost 6 bases, V lost 10 bases, and 6 bases had no gene match. The CDR3 bases are TGCGCCACCCGGGACAGGGGGCTGCCTGAAGCTTTCTTT. Encoded protein: CATRDRGLPEAFF.

This clone has a single count. This chain joins TRBV3-1 (or the pseudogene TRBV3-2) and TRBJ2-1, with D maybe TRBD2 (6 bases). V was clipped by 0 bases and J by 6 bases, with 15 bases between them. This CDR3 has 16 residues. Germline-derived CDR1 and CDR2 are LGHDT and YNNKEL (reference sequence). In DNA, the CDR3 is TGTGCCAGCAGCCAAGAGAGGGGACTTTCCCCCAATGAGCAGTTCTTC. As protein: CASSQERGLSPNEQFF.

This rearrangement joins TRBV19 to TRBJ2-7; D is perhaps TRBD1 (5 bases). The ends were cut back, 6 bases at V and 5 bases at J, with 14 bases in the middle. This CDR3 region has 13 residues. Germline CDR1 is LNHDA and CDR2 is SQIVND (reference sequence). In DNA form, the CDR3 reads TGTGCCAGTAGGCCTAGACAGCAGGACGAGCAGTACTTC. As protein: CASRPRQQDEQYF.

The rearrangement uses TRBV9 and TRBJ2-3, with D possibly TRBD1 on 7 matching bases. With 2 bases removed from V and 1 base from J, the gap between germline ends came to 11 bases. The CDR3 loop spans 15 amino acids. Germline values: CDR1 SGDLS, CDR2 YYNGEE. The CDR3 here is CASSVEGARTDTQYF. CDR3 DNA: TGTGCCAGCAGCGTGGAGGGGGCCCGCACAGATACGCAGTATTTT.

This clone was seen only once. This chain connects TRBV9 to TRBJ1-4; maybe TRBD1 (5 bases). Trimming removed 3 bases at V and 8 bases at J, with 20 bases between. Germline V gene data show CDR1 as SGDLS and CDR2 as YYNGEE. The CDR3 has 16 amino acids. The DNA of the CDR3 is TGTGCCAGCAGCGCCCGATCCGGGACGGGAGGGGAAAAACTGTTTTTT. Protein sequence: CASSARSGTGGEKLFF.

This clone has just one count. The chain employs TRBV18 and TRBJ2-1; possible D gene TRBD2, 6 bases. The CDR3 is 13 amino acids. With 3 bases removed from V and 10 bases from J, the gap between germline ends came to 13 bases. The germline CDR1 and CDR2 sequences are KGHSH and LQKENI. The CDR3 DNA sequence: TGTGCCAGCTCACCCCTTTACAGCGGGGAGCAGTTCTTC. Its translation: CASSPLYSGEQFF.

This clone was observed a single time. The chain links TRBV29-1 to TRBJ2-1, with 8 bases aligning to TRBD2. The V and J ends lost 8 bases and 0 bases, in that order; junction bases with no gene match: 3. The length of the CDR3 is 13 residues. Germline V gene lookup returns CDR1 SQVTM and CDR2 ANQGSEA. The CDR3 sequence is CSIAGYSYNEQFF. CDR3 coding DNA: TGCAGCATAGCGGGATACTCCTACAATGAGCAGTTCTTC.

The chain has TRBV2 and TRBJ2-7, with D hard to call. The V end lost 3 bases, the J end lost 6 bases, and 15 bases lay between the germline ends. The CDR3 contains 14 residues. Per germline, CDR1 SNHLY and CDR2 FYNNEI. The CDR3 sequence is CASSERLKSVEQYF. In DNA form, the CDR3 reads TGTGCCAGCAGTGAGAGGCTTAAGTCGGTCGAGCAGTACTTC.

The V gene is TRBV2, the J gene TRBJ2-4; 7 nucleotides agree with TRBD2. Germline trimming cut 8 bases from V and 3 bases from J; bases unmatched to any gene: 7. This CDR3 comprises 14 residues. Germline assignment: CDR1 SNHLY and CDR2 FYNNEI. CDR3: CASGLREGKNIQYF. CDR3 nucleotides: TGTGCCAGCGGTCTAAGGGAGGGCAAAAACATTCAGTACTTC.

The rearrangement links TRBV9 to TRBJ2-7; possible D gene TRBD1, 6 bases. The V gene lost 3 bases and the J gene lost 2 bases, with 12 bases spanning the gap. Germline V lookup: CDR1 SGDLS, CDR2 YYNGEE. The CDR3 extends over 14 amino acids. The CDR3 is CASSAGQLAYEQYF. As DNA, the CDR3 is TGTGCCAGCAGCGCCGGACAGCTAGCCTACGAGCAGTACTTC.

V usage is TRBV2 and J usage is TRBJ1-2; TRBD1 agrees at 7 bases. This CDR3 has 13 amino acids. The V gene's germline CDR1 is SNHLY and CDR2 FYNNEI. The junction had 6 bases not matched to a gene; V was cut back by 4 bases and J by 7 bases. DNA for the CDR3: TGTGCCAGCAGTGGAGACCAGGGGGTTGGCTACACCTTC. Its translation is CASSGDQGVGYTF. Looking up the rest from reference TRBV2 and TRBJ1-2 gives the full variable domain: EPEVTQTPSHQVTQMGQEVILRCVPISNHLYFYWYRQILGQKVEFLVSFYNNEISEKSEIFDDQFSVERPDGSNFTLKIRSTKLEDSAMYFCASSGDQGVGYTFGSGTRLTVV.

In its sample, this clone was seen once. J is TRBJ1-1 and V is TRBV6-2 or TRBV6-3, with 7 bases that match TRBD1. The CDR3 loop spans 14 amino acids. V shed 5 bases and J 5 bases; nucleotides not matched to a gene: 8. The germline gives CDR1 MNHEY, CDR2 SVGEGT. Written as DNA, the CDR3 is TGTGCCAGCAGTCTTACATCACAGGGGACTGAAGCTTTCTTT. This codes for CASSLTSQGTEAFF.

V and J are TRBV3-1 (or the pseudogene TRBV3-2) and TRBJ2-5, with TRBD2 matching 15 bases. The CDR3 has 18 residues. V was pared by 4 bases and J by 7 bases, with 13 bases of the junction left unmatched. CDR1 and CDR2 (germline): LGHDT, YNNKEL (reference sequence). In DNA, the CDR3 is TGTGCCAGCAGCCTTGTCGGACTAGCGGGGGGGCAGTATGGGACCCAGTACTTC. Its protein is CASSLVGLAGGQYGTQYF.

V is TRBV4-1 and J is TRBJ2-3; possibly TRBD2 for D (5 bases). The V end was cut by 0 bases, the J end by 7 bases, with 11 bases between. The CDR3 consists of 14 residues. Looked up from germline, CDR1 is MGHRA and CDR2 is YSYEKL. The CDR3 sequence is CASSQDPSGNTQYF. The CDR3 region has the DNA TGCGCCAGCAGCCAAGACCCGAGCGGTAATACGCAGTATTTT.

V usage is TRBV27 and J usage is TRBJ2-1; 13 nucleotides match TRBD2. The CDR3 extends over 17 amino acids. The J segment lost 9 bases and the V segment lost 6 bases, leaving 14 bases of the junction unmatched. Germline V gives CDR1 MNHEY, CDR2 SMNVEV (reference sequence). The CDR3 nucleotides are TGTGCCAGCAGCCCTCAATCTACTAGCGGGGGGGCCCGTGAGCAGTTCTTC. Its translation: CASSPQSTSGGAREQFF.

The chain links TRBV2 to TRBJ2-7, with 8 bases lining up with TRBD1. The V segment lost 7 bases and the J segment 0 bases; nucleotides outside the gene matches: 5. The V gene's germline CDR1 is SNHLY and CDR2 FYNNEI. The CDR3 contains 14 residues. CDR3 in amino acids: CASKRTGSSYEQYF. The CDR3 nucleotides are TGTGCCAGCAAGAGGACAGGGAGCTCCTACGAGCAGTACTTC.